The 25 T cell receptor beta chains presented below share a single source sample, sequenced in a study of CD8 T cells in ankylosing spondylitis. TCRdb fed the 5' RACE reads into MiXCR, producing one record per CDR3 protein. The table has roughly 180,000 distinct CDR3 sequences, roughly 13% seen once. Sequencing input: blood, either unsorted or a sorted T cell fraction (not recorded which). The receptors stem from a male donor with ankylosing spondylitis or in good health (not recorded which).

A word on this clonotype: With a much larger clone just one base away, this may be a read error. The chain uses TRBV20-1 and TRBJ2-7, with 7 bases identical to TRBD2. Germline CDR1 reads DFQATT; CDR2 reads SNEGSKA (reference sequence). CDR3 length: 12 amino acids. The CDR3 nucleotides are TGCGGTGCTAGCGGCGGCTCCTACGAGCAGTACTTC. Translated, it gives CGASGGSYEQYF.

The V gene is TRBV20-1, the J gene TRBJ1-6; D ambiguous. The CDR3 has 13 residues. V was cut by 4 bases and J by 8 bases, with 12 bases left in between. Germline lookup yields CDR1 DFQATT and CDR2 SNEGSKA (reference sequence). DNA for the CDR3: TGCAGTGCTAAGGAGGCCCTCTATTCACCCCTCCACTTT. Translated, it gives CSAKEALYSPLHF.

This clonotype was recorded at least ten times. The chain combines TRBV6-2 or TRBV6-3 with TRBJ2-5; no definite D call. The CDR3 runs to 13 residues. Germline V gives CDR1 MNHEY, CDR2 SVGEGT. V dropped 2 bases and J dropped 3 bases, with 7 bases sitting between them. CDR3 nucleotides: TGTGCCAGCAGTTACGCAGCTGAAGAGACCCAGTACTTC. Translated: CASSYAAEETQYF.

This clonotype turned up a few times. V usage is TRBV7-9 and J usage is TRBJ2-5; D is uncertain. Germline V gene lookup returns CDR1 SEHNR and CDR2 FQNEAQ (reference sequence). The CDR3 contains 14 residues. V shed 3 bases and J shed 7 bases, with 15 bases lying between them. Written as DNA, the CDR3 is TGTGCCAGCAGCTTGTCTTACCCATTGCCGACCCAGTACTTC. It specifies CASSLSYPLPTQYF.

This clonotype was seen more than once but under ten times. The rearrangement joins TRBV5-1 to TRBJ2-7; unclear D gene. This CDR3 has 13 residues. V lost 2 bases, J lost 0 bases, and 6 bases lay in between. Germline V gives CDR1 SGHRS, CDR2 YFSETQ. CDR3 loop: CASSFESSYEQYF. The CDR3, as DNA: TGCGCCAGCAGCTTTGAGAGCTCCTACGAGCAGTACTTC. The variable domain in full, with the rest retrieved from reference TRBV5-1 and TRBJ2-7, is KAGVTQTPRYLIKTRGQQVTLSCSPISGHRSVSWYQQTPGQGLQFLFEYFSETQRNKGNFPGRFSGRQFSNSRSEMNVSTLELGDSALYLCASSFESSYEQYFGPGTRLTVT.

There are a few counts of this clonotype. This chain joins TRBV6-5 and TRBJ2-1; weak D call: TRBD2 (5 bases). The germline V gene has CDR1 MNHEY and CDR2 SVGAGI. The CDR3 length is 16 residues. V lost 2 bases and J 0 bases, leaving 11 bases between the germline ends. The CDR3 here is CASSYGPGSSYNEQFF. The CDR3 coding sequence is TGTGCCAGCAGTTACGGCCCGGGAAGCTCCTACAATGAGCAGTTCTTC.

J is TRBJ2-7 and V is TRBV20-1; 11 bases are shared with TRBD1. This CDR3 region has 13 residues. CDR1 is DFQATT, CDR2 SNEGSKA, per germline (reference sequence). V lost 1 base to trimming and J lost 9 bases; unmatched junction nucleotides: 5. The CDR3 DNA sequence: TGCAGTGCTAGAGGGACAGGGGGCGCAGGGCAGTACTTC. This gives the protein CSARGTGGAGQYF.

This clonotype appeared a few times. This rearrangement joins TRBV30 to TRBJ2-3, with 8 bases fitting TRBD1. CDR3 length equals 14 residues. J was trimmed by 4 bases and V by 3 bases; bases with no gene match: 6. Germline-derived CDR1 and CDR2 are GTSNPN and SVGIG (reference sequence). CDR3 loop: CAWSLDRVADTQYF. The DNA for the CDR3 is TGTGCCTGGAGCCTGGACAGGGTGGCAGATACGCAGTATTTT.

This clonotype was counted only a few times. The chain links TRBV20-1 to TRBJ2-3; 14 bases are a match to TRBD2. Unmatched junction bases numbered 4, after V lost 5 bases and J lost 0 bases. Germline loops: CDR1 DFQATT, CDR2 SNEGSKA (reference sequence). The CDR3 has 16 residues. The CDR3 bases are TGCAGTGCTCGGACTAGCGGGAGGTCTAGCACAGATACGCAGTATTTT. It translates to CSARTSGRSSTDTQYF.

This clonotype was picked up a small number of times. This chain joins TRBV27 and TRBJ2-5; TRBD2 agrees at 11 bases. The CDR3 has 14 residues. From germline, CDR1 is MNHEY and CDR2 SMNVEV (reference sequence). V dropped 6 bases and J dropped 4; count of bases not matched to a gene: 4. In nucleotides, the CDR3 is TGTGCCAGCAGGATTACTAGCGGGAGAGAGACCCAGTACTTC. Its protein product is CASRITSGRETQYF.

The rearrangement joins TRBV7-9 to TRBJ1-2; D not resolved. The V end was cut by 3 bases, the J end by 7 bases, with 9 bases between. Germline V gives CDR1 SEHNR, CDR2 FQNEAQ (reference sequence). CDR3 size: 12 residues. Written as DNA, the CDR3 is TGTGCCAGCAGCTTCTACAGTACTGGCTACACCTTC. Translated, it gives CASSFYSTGYTF.

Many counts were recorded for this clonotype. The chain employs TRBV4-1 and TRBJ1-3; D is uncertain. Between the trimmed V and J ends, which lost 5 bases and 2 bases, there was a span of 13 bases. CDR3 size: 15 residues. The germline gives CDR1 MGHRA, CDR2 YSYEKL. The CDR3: CASSAFGPPGNTIYF. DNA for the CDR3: TGCGCCAGCAGCGCCTTCGGGCCCCCTGGAAACACCATATATTTT.

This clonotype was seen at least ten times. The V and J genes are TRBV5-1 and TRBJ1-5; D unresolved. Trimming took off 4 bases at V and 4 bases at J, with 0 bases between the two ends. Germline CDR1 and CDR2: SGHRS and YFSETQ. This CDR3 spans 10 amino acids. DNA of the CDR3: TGCGCCAGCAGCAATCAGCCCCAGCATTTT. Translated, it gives CASSNQPQHF.

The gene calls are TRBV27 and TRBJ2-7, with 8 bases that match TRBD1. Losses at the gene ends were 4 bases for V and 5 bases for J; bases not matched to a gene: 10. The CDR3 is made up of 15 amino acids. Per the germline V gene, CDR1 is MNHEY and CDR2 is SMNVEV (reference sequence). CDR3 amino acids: CASSSPLRTGNEQYF. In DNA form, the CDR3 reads TGTGCCAGCAGTTCGCCCCTACGGACAGGGAACGAGCAGTACTTC.

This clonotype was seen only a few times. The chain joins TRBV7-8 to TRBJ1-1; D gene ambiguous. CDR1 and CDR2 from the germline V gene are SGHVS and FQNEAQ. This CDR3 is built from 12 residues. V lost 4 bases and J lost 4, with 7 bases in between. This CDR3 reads CASSWDGTEAFF. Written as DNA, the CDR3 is TGTGCCAGCAGCTGGGATGGCACTGAAGCTTTCTTT.

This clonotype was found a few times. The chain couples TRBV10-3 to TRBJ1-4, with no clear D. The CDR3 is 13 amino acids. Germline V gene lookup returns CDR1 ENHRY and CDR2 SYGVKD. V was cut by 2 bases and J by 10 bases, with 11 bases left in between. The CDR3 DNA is TGTGCCATCAGTGAGGCAGAAAGAAGAAAACTGTTTTTT. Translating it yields CAISEAERRKLFF.

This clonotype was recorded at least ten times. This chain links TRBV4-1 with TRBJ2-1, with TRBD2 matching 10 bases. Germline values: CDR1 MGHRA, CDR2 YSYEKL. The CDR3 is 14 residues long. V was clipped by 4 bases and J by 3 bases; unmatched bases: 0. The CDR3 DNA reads TGCGCCAGCAGCCCTAGCGGGAGCTACAATGAGCAGTTCTTC. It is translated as CASSPSGSYNEQFF.

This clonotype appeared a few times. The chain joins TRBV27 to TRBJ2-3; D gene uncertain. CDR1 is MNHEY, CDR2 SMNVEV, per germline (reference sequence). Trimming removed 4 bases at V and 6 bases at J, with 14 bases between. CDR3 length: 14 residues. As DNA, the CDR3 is TGTGCCAGCAGTTCCATTAACCTGGGGGATACGCAGTATTTT. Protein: CASSSINLGDTQYF.

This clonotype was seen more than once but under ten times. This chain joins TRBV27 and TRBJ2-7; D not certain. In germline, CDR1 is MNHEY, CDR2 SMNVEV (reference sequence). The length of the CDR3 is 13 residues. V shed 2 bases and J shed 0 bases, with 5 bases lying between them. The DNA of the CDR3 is TGTGCCAGCAGTTTAAAACACTCCTACGAGCAGTACTTC. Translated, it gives CASSLKHSYEQYF.

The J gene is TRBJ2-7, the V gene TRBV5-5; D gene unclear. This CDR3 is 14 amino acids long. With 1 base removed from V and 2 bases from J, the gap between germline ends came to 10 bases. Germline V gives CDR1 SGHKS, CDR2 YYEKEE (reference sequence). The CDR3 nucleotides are TGTGCCAGCAGCTTGCTCATCGCAACCTACGAGCAGTACTTC. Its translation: CASSLLIATYEQYF.

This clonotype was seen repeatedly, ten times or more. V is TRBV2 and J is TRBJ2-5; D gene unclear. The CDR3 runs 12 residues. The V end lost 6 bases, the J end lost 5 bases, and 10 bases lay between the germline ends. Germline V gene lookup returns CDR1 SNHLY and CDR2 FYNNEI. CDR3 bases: TGTGCCAGCAGAGGTCTTTGGGAGACCCAGTACTTC. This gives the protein CASRGLWETQYF.

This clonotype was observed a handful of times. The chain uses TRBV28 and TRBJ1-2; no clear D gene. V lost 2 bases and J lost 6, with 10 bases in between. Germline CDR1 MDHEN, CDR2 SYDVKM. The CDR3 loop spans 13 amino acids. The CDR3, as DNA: TGTGCCAGCAGTTTAAACGGGGTTGATGGCTACACCTTC. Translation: CASSLNGVDGYTF.

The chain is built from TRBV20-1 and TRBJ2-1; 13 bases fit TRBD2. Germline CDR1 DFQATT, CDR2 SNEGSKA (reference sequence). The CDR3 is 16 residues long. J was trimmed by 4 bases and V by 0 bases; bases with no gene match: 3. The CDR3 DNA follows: TGCAGTGCTAGAGATCGACTAGCGGGGGGTTACAATGAGCAGTTCTTC. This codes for CSARDRLAGGYNEQFF.

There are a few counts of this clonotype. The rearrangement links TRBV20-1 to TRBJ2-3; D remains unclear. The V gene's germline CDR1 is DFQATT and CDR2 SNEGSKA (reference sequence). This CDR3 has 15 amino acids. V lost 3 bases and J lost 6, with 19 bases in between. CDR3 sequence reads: CSASSYGPSTDTQYF. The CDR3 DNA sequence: TGCAGTGCTAGTTCTTACGGACCCTCCACGGATACGCAGTATTTT.

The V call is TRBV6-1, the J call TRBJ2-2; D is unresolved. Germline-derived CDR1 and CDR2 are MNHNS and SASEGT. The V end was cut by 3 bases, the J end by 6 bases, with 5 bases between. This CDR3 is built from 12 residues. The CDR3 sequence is CASSETAGELFF. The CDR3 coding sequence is TGTGCCAGCAGTGAGACCGCCGGGGAGCTGTTTTTT.